A single sample is the source of the 24 T cell receptor beta chains below, sequenced in a study of blood T cell repertoires in COVID-19. Generated by immunoSEQ multiplex PCR, the TCRdb table keeps only in-frame clones and is missing some. This repertoire shows roughly 200,000 clones, roughly nine tenths found once; its top ten account for roughly 10%. Sequences were obtained from peripheral blood. The receptor source for this set is a woman aged 45-59 years with COVID-19, enrolled during active disease.

This chain connects TRBV12-3 or TRBV12-4 to TRBJ2-1, with D perhaps TRBD2 (6 bases). The CDR3 has 13 residues. The V gene lost 10 bases and the J gene lost 9 bases, with 19 bases spanning the gap. The CDR3 reads CATTERRRGEQFF. CDR3 bases: TGTGCCACCACGGAACGAAGGAGGGGTGAGCAGTTCTTC.

This rearrangement joins TRBV5-6 to TRBJ2-1, with 8 bases lining up with TRBD1. J was trimmed by 3 bases and V by 3 bases; bases with no gene match: 8. Germline V gene sequence: CDR1 SGHDT, CDR2 YYEEEE. This CDR3 contains 16 residues. The CDR3 DNA follows: TGTGCCAGCAGCTCCCCGGGGACAGGATTCTACAATGAGCAGTTCTTC. It specifies CASSSPGTGFYNEQFF.

The gene calls are TRBV13 and TRBJ1-1; a weak D match, TRBD1 (6 bases). Germline V gene sequence: CDR1 PRHDT, CDR2 FYEKMQ (reference sequence). Trimming cost V 5 bases and J 4 bases, with 14 bases left between them. This CDR3 comprises 14 residues. The CDR3 DNA sequence: TGTGCCAGCAGCATCGAAGACAGGCGCACTGAAGCTTTCTTT. Amino acids: CASSIEDRRTEAFF.

As for this clone: A read error may produce the germline difference seen at one junction end. This chain uses TRBV20-1 with TRBJ1-1; a weak D match, TRBD1 (5 bases). The germline CDR1 and CDR2 sequences are DFQATT and SNEGSKA (reference sequence). The CDR3 is 11 amino acids. CDR3 sequence reads: CSAKGNAEAFF. The CDR3 nucleotides are TGCAGTGCTAAGGGGAACGCTGAAGCTTTCTTT.

This chain connects TRBV30 to TRBJ1-6; 8 bases fit TRBD1. Germline trimming cut 3 bases from V and 9 bases from J; bases unmatched to any gene: 7. CDR1 and CDR2 (germline): GTSNPN, SVGIG (reference sequence). This CDR3 has 14 residues. CDR3 nucleotides: TGTGCCTGGAGGGGTGCAGGGGGCTTTTCACCCCTCCACTTT. Amino acids: CAWRGAGGFSPLHF.

The CDR3 DNA is TGTGCCAGCAGTTACGAGAGGGATGTAAGTTCACCCCTCCACTTT. Encoded protein: CASSYERDVSSPLHF. The chain carries TRBV6-2 or TRBV6-3 and TRBJ1-6; no firm D call. V was pared by 2 bases and J by 9 bases, with 14 bases between. CDR3 length: 15 amino acids. Germline lookup yields CDR1 MNHEY and CDR2 SVGEGT.

The V call is TRBV5-1, the J call TRBJ1-4; D call uncertain. Trimming left V 0 bases short and J 10 bases short, with 16 bases between. The CDR3 runs to 15 residues. The germline gives CDR1 SGHRS, CDR2 YFSETQ. The CDR3 sequence: CASSLDDMRFGKLFF. CDR3 sequence (DNA): TGCGCCAGCAGCTTGGACGACATGAGATTCGGAAAACTGTTTTTT.

The CDR3 DNA sequence: TGTGCCTGGAGCCCGGGGGCAGATACGCAGTATTTT. It codes for CAWSPGADTQYF. The rearrangement uses TRBV30 and TRBJ2-3, with D maybe TRBD2 (6 bases). The CDR3 extends over 12 amino acids. Trimming removed 3 bases at V and 4 bases at J, with 8 bases between. Germline lookup yields CDR1 GTSNPN and CDR2 SVGIG (reference sequence).

This chain joins TRBV28 and TRBJ2-2; TRBD1 aligns across 8 bases. Germline V gene lookup returns CDR1 MDHEN and CDR2 SYDVKM. This CDR3 has 15 residues. Trimming cost V 1 base and J 4 bases; bases outside gene matches: 2. The DNA for the CDR3 is TGTGCCAGCAGTTTATTAACAGGGGGCACCGGGGAGCTGTTTTTT. Protein: CASSLLTGGTGELFF.

This clone showed up just once. As DNA, the CDR3 is TGTGCCAGTAGTCCCTCTACTAGCGGGGGGGGAGATACGCAGTATTTT. Translating it yields CASSPSTSGGGDTQYF. This chain links TRBV19 with TRBJ2-3, with 13 bases matching TRBD2. CDR1 and CDR2 (germline): LNHDA, SQIVND (reference sequence). With 5 bases clipped from V and 5 bases from J, the junction kept 7 bases outside the gene matches. The CDR3 contains 16 residues.

The chain employs TRBV9 and TRBJ2-6; TRBD1 matches 8 bases. CDR1 and CDR2 (germline): SGDLS, YYNGEE. V lost 4 bases and J lost 2; bases outside the gene matches: 5. The CDR3 has 16 residues. CDR3 region: CASSLLTGAGANVLTF. DNA for the CDR3: TGTGCCAGCAGCTTACTGACAGGGGCTGGGGCCAACGTCCTGACTTTC. Using reference TRBV9 and TRBJ2-6 for the parts outside the CDR3, the full variable domain is DSGVTQTPKHLITATGQRVTLRCSPRSGDLSVYWYQQSLDQGLQFLIQYYNGEERAKGNILERFSAQQFPDLHSELNLSSLELGDSALYFCASSLLTGAGANVLTFGAGSRLTVL.

The rearrangement links TRBV19 to TRBJ1-5; TRBD1 aligns across 12 bases. The CDR3 has 17 amino acids. Germline CDR1 LNHDA, CDR2 SQIVND (reference sequence). Unmatched junction bases numbered 11, after V lost 2 bases and J lost 9 bases. CDR3 DNA sequence: TGTGCCAGTAGTATAAACCGGGACAGGGGGCTACCTAGGCCCCAGCATTTT. It yields the protein CASSINRDRGLPRPQHF.

This clone was observed a single time. V usage is TRBV7-9 and J usage is TRBJ1-4; the D gene is possibly TRBD1 (5 bases). The length of the CDR3 is 13 residues. The ends were cut back, 6 bases at V and 10 bases at J, with 15 bases in the middle. In germline, CDR1 is SEHNR, CDR2 FQNEAQ (reference sequence). The CDR3 DNA sequence: TGTGCCAGCAGAGGAGGGGACCTGGGAAAACTGTTTTTT. This encodes CASRGGDLGKLFF.

There are a few counts of this clone. This same CDR3 is encoded by further DNA sequences in the sample. The J gene is TRBJ1-6, the V gene TRBV3-1 (or the pseudogene TRBV3-2), with a possible D match to TRBD1 (5 bases). This CDR3 comprises 13 residues. Trimming removed 5 bases from V and 6 bases from J, with 8 bases in between. The germline gives CDR1 LGHDT, CDR2 YNNKEL (reference sequence). This chain's CDR3 is CASSSTVNSPLHF. The CDR3, as DNA: TGTGCCAGCAGCTCGACAGTTAATTCACCCCTCCACTTT.

This chain links TRBV7-2 with TRBJ1-1; D gene unclear. The length of the CDR3 is 12 residues. CDR1 is SGHTA and CDR2 is FQGNSA in the germline V gene. Trimming removed 1 base at V and 8 bases at J, with 8 bases between. The CDR3 sequence is CASSLGVLEAFF. CDR3 nucleotides: TGTGCCAGCAGCTTAGGCGTATTGGAAGCTTTCTTT. The full variable domain, in which reference TRBV7-2 and TRBJ1-1 provide the parts outside the CDR3, is GAGVSQSPSNKVTEKGKDVELRCDPISGHTALYWYRQSLGQGLEFLIYFQGNSAPDKSGLPSDRFSAERTGGSVSTLTIQRTQQEDSAVYLCASSLGVLEAFFGQGTRLTVV.

The chain carries TRBV9 and TRBJ2-2, with TRBD1 matching 10 bases. The V gene's germline CDR1 is SGDLS and CDR2 YYNGEE. V lost 4 bases, J lost 2 bases, and 8 bases stayed unmatched. The CDR3 extends over 17 amino acids. The CDR3 protein is CASSKLGTGVNTGELFF. The DNA for the CDR3 is TGTGCCAGCAGCAAACTAGGGACAGGGGTAAACACCGGGGAGCTGTTTTTT.

V is TRBV28 and J is TRBJ1-2; a possible D gene is TRBD1 (5 bases). The length of the CDR3 is 12 residues. V was cut by 3 bases and J by 14 bases, with 16 bases left in between. Per germline, CDR1 MDHEN and CDR2 SYDVKM. The CDR3 loop reads CASSLGLRWYTF. The DNA of the CDR3 is TGTGCCAGCAGTTTGGGGCTCCGTTGGTATACCTTC.

The V gene is TRBV5-1, the J gene TRBJ1-1; 10 bases fit TRBD1. J gave up 0 bases and V 4 bases, and 6 bases lay outside the gene matches. The CDR3 contains 16 residues. Germline CDR1 SGHRS, CDR2 YFSETQ. This CDR3 is CASSRTGGRMNTEAFF. The CDR3 coding sequence is TGCGCCAGCAGCCGGACAGGGGGTCGCATGAACACTGAAGCTTTCTTT.

This chain links TRBV4-2 with TRBJ1-6, with D perhaps TRBD1 (6 bases). Per the germline V gene, CDR1 is LGHNA and CDR2 is YNFKEQ. Deletions cut 3 bases from V and 9 bases from J, with 15 bases between. The CDR3 loop spans 15 amino acids. The chain's CDR3 is CASSHPDRYRSPLHF. CDR3 sequence (DNA): TGTGCCAGCAGCCACCCCGACAGGTATCGTTCACCCCTCCACTTT.

This rearrangement joins TRBV11-3 to TRBJ1-2; weak D call: TRBD1 (6 bases). V shed 3 bases and J shed 4 bases, with 9 bases lying between them. The CDR3 extends over 13 amino acids. Germline V gives CDR1 SGHNT, CDR2 YENEEA. The DNA of the CDR3 is TGTGCCAGCAGCTTCGGACAGTTCTATGGCTACACCTTC. It encodes CASSFGQFYGYTF. Filled out from reference TRBV11-3 and TRBJ1-2, the complete variable domain reads EAGVVQSPRYKIIEKKQPVAFWCNPISGHNTLYWYLQNLGQGPELLIRYENEEAVDDSQLPKDRFSAERLKGVDSTLKIQPAELGDSAVYLCASSFGQFYGYTFGSGTRLTVV.

The chain couples TRBV19 to TRBJ2-3; D might be TRBD2 (5 bases). This CDR3 has 15 amino acids. Germline CDR1 LNHDA, CDR2 SQIVND (reference sequence). Trimming cost V 5 bases and J 4 bases, with 16 bases left between them. The CDR3 is CASSVPTRRADTQYF. The CDR3 DNA is TGTGCCAGTAGTGTACCTACTAGAAGGGCAGATACGCAGTATTTT.

The CDR3 DNA is TGTGCCAGCAGCCCGGACAGGGATCAGCCCCAGCATTTT. This translates into CASSPDRDQPQHF. This chain connects TRBV7-7 to TRBJ1-5; 8 positions match TRBD1. Trimming removed 5 bases from V and 5 bases from J; junction bases left unmatched: 2. The germline CDR1 and CDR2 sequences are SSHAT and FNYEAQ (reference sequence). CDR3 length: 13 residues.

The chain uses TRBV11-2 and TRBJ2-3; D is uncertain. Germline V gene sequence: CDR1 SGHAT, CDR2 FQNNGV. This CDR3 has 13 amino acids. V was shortened by 6 bases and J by 2 bases, with 9 bases between the two germline ends. The CDR3: CASSPTPTDTQYF. In DNA, the CDR3 is TGTGCCAGCAGTCCAACTCCCACAGATACGCAGTATTTT.

The chain uses TRBV19 and TRBJ2-3, with D perhaps matching TRBD2 (6 bases). Germline V gene sequence: CDR1 LNHDA, CDR2 SQIVND (reference sequence). Trimming shortened V by 8 bases and J by 4 bases, and 19 bases separated the two germline ends. The CDR3 is 15 residues long. The CDR3 is CASGLAARLPDTQYF. In DNA form, the CDR3 reads TGTGCCAGTGGTTTAGCGGCTAGGCTGCCAGATACGCAGTATTTT.